This TCR beta chain was retrieved from a study of graft-versus-host responses after intestinal transplantation. Study-wide context: Every transplant recipient was induced with anti-thymocyte globulin, then maintained on tacrolimus and steroids for 2 to 4 years.

Study-wide points: The study associated peak circulating GvH clone levels with early post-transplant HvG declines. High graft-versus-host to host-versus-graft T cell clonal ratios marked allografts of patients with graft-donor macrochimerism.

Germline CDR1 and CDR2: KGHSH and LQKENI. The trim removed 1 base at V and 0 bases at J, leaving 6 bases unmatched. This CDR3 contains 18 residues. Libraries were prepared by immunoSEQ multiplex PCR; TCRdb keeps only in-frame clonotypes and omits some of them. The table lists roughly 89,000 clones, roughly nine tenths of them singletons. In regard to this clone: Its antigen is unidentified.

Sample: unstimulated CD4+ T cells sorted from spleen or lymph node cells, taken before intestinal transplant. This receptor was obtained from a human donor who received an intestinal transplant. J is TRBJ2-6 and V is TRBV18, with 7 bases aligning to TRBD1. DNA for the CDR3: TGTGCCAGCTCACCACGACAGGGATTAAGCTCTGGGGCCAACGTCCTGACTTTC. This translates into CASSPRQGLSSGANVLTF. Drawing the rest from reference TRBV18 and TRBJ2-6, the complete variable domain is NAGVMQNPRHLVRRRGQEARLRCSPMKGHSHVYWYRQLPEEGLKFMVYLQKENIIDESGMPKERFSAEFPKEGPSILRIQQVVRGDSAAYFCASSPRQGLSSGANVLTFGAGSRLTVL.